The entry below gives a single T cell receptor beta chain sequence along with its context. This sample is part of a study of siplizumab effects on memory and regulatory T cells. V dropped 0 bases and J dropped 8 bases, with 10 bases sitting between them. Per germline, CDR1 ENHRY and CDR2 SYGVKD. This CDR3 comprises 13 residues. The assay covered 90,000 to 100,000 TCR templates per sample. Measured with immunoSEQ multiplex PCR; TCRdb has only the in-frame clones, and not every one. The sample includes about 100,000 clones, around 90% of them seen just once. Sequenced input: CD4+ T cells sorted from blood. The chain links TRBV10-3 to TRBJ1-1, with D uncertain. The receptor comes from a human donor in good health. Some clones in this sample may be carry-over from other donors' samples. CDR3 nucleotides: TGTGCCATCAGTGAGTCCCGGGGAATCGAAGCTTTCTTT. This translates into CAISESRGIEAFF.